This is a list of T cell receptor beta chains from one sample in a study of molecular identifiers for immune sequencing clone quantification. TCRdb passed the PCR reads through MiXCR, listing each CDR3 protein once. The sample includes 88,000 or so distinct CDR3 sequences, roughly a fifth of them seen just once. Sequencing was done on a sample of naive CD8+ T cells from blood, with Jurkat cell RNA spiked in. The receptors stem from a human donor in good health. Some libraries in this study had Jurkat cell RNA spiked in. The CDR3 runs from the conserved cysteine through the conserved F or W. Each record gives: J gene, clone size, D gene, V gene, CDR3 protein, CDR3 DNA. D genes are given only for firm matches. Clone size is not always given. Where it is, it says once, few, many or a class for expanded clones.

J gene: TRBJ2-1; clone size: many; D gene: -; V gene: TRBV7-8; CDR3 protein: CASSSGTSSYNEQFF; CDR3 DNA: TGTGCCAGCAGCTCCGGGACGAGCTCCTACAATGAGCAGTTCTTC
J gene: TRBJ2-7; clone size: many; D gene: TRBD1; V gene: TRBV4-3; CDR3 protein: CASSQLQGTSYEQYF; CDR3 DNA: TGCGCCAGCAGCCAACTACAGGGGACGTCCTACGAGCAGTACTTC
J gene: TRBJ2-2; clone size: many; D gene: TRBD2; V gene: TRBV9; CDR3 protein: CASSVVSRAGAVTGELFF; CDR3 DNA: TGTGCCAGCAGCGTAGTCTCAAGAGCGGGAGCGGTCACCGGGGAGCTGTTTTTT
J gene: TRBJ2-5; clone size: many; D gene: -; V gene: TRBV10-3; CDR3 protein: CAISESSGGETQYF; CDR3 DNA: TGTGCCATCAGTGAGTCGTCAGGAGGAGAGACCCAGTACTTC
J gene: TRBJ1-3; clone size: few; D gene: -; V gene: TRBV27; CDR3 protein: CASSPVSGGNTIYF; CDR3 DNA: TGTGCCAGCAGTCCAGTCTCGGGAGGAAACACCATATATTTT
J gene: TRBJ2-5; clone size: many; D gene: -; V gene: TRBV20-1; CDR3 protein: CSARGLARSQETQYF; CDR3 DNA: TGCAGTGCTAGAGGGCTAGCGAGAAGCCAAGAGACCCAGTACTTC
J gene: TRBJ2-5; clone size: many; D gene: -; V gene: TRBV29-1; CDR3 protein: CSVVWVQETQYF; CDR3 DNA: TGCAGCGTTGTTTGGGTACAAGAGACCCAGTACTTC
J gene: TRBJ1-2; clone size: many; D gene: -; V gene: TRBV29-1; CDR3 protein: CSVDAGSNGYTF; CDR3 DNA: TGCAGCGTTGACGCAGGATCAAATGGCTACACCTTC
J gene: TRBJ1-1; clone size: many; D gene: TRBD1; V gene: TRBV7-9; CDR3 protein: CASSLTGDTEAFF; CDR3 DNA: TGTGCCAGCAGCTTAACAGGGGACACTGAAGCTTTCTTT
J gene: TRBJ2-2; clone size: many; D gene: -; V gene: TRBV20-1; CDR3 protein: CSAYDLWGNTGELFF; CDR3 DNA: TGCAGTGCGTACGACCTGTGGGGGAACACCGGGGAGCTGTTTTTT
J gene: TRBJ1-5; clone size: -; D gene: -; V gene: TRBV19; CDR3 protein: CASSPTDYSNQPQHF; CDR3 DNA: TGTGCCAGTAGCCCGACAGATTATAGCAATCAGCCCCAGCATTTT
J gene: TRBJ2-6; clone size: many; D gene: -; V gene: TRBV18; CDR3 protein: CASSPGEGANVLTF; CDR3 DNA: TGTGCCAGCTCACCAGGGGAGGGGGCCAACGTCCTGACTTTC
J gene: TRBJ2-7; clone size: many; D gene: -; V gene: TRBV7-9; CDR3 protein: CASSLPWDAISYEQYF; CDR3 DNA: TGTGCCAGCAGCCTCCCTTGGGACGCTATCTCCTACGAGCAGTACTTC
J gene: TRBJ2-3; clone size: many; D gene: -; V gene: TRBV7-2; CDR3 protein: CASSFPPPYDTQYF; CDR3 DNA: TGTGCCAGCAGCTTCCCGCCCCCCTATGATACGCAGTATTTT
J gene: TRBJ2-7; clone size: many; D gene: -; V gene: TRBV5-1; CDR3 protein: CASSLSAVSYEQYF; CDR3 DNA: TGCGCCAGCAGCTTGAGCGCGGTCTCCTACGAGCAGTACTTC
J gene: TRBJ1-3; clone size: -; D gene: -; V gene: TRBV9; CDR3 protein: CASSGTNSGNTIYF; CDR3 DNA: TGTGCCAGCAGCGGGACCAACTCTGGAAACACCATATATTTT
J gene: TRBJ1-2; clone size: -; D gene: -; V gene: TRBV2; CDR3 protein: CASSEPNLYGYTF; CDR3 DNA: TGTGCCAGCAGTGAACCGAACCTCTATGGCTACACCTTC
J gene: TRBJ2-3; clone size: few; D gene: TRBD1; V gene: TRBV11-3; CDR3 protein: CASSLERTGARTDTQYF; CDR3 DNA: TGTGCCAGCAGCTTAGAACGGACAGGGGCTCGGACAGATACGCAGTATTTT
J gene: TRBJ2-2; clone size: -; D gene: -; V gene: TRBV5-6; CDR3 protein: CASGLLAPGELFF; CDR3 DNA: TGTGCCAGCGGCTTGCTTGCGCCCGGGGAGCTGTTTTTT
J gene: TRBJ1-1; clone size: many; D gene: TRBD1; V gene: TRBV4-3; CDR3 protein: CASSPNRGQNTEAFF; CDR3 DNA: TGCGCCAGCAGCCCAAACAGGGGGCAGAACACTGAAGCTTTCTTT
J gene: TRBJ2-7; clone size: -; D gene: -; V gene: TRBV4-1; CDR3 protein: CASSQSVRNSYEQYF; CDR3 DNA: TGCGCCAGCAGCCAGTCAGTGCGCAACTCCTACGAGCAGTACTTC
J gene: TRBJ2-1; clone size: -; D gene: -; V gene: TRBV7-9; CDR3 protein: CASSPAISAHEQFF; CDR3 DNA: TGTGCCAGCAGCCCCGCGATCTCTGCCCATGAGCAGTTCTTC
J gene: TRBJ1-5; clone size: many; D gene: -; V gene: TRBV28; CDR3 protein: CASSFIRGGQPQHF; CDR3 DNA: TGTGCCAGCAGTTTCATCAGGGGAGGTCAGCCCCAGCATTTT
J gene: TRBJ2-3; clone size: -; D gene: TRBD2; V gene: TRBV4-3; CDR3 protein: CASSQSGLAESTDTQYF; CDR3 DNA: TGCGCCAGCAGCCAATCGGGACTAGCGGAAAGCACAGATACGCAGTATTTT
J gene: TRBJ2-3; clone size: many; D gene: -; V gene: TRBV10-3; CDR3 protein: CAISESSDTQYF; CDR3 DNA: TGTGCCATCAGTGAGTCGTCAGATACGCAGTATTTT
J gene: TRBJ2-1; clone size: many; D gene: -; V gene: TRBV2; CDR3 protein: CASSERFVGVNEQFF; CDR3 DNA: TGTGCCAGCAGTGAAAGGTTCGTCGGGGTAAATGAGCAGTTCTTC
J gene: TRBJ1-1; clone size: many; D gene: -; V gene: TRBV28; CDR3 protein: CASSLYDRRPITEAFF; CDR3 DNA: TGTGCCAGCAGTTTATACGACAGACGTCCCATCACTGAAGCTTTCTTT
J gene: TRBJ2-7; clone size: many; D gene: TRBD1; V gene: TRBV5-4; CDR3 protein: CASTRDSGEQYF; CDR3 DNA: TGTGCCAGCACCCGGGACAGTGGTGAGCAGTACTTC
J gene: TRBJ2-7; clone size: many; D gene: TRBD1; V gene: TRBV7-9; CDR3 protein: CASSVRDREPYEQYF; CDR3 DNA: TGTGCCAGCAGCGTTAGGGACAGGGAACCCTACGAGCAGTACTTC
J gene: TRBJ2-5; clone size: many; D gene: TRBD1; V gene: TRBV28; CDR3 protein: CASSFQGTGGLETQYF; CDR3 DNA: TGTGCCAGCAGTTTCCAGGGGACAGGGGGCCTAGAGACCCAGTACTTC
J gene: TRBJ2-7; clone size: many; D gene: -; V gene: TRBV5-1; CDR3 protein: CASSPTGTQSYEQYF; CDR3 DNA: TGCGCCAGCAGCCCAACCGGGACACAATCCTACGAGCAGTACTTC
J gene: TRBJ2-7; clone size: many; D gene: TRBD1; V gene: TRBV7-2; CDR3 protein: CASSLRTGEYEGQYF; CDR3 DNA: TGTGCCAGCAGCCTGCGGACAGGGGAGTACGAAGGGCAGTACTTC
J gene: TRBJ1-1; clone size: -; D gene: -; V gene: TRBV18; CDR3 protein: CASSPLAGRPTNTEAFF; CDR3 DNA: TGTGCCAGCTCACCACTCGCAGGCCGACCGACTAACACTGAAGCTTTCTTT
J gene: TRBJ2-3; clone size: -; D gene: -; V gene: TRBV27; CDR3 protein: CASSPILQSDTQYF; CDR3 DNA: TGTGCCAGCAGTCCCATTCTCCAGTCAGATACGCAGTATTTT
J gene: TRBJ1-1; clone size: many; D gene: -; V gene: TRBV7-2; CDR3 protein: CASSLGLTGGTEAFF; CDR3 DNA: TGTGCCAGCAGCTTAGGACTGACAGGTGGCACTGAAGCTTTCTTT
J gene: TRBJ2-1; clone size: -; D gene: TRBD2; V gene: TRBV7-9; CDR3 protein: CASSYSGNEQFF; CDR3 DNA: TGTGCCAGCAGCTATAGCGGGAATGAGCAGTTCTTC
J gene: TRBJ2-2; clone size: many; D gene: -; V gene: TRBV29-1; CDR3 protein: CSVYLARIPGELFF; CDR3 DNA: TGCAGCGTCTATCTAGCGCGGATCCCCGGGGAGCTGTTTTTT
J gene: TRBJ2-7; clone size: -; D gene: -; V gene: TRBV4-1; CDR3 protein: CASSQHRGDYEQYF; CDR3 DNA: TGCGCCAGCAGCCAACACCGGGGAGACTACGAGCAGTACTTC
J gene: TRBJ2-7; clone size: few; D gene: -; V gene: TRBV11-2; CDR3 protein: CASSLDKSGSEQYF; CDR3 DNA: TGTGCCAGCAGCTTAGATAAGTCAGGGAGCGAGCAGTACTTC
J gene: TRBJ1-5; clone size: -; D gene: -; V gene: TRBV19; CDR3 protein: CASSIGLIGNQPQHF; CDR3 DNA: TGTGCCAGTAGTATTGGTTTGATCGGCAATCAGCCCCAGCATTTT
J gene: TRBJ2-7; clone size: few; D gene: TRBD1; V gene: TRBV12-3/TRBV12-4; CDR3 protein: CASSYSGQASWEQYF; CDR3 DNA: TGTGCCAGCAGTTACTCGGGACAGGCAAGCTGGGAGCAGTACTTC
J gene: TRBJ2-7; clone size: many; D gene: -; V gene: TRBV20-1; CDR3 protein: CSAAGESHEQYF; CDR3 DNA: TGCAGTGCTGCCGGGGAAAGCCACGAGCAGTACTTC